A single sample gave rise to the 27 T cell receptor beta chains below, sequenced in a study of blood T cell repertoires in COVID-19. Sequencing used immunoSEQ multiplex PCR; TCRdb keeps in-frame clones, though not all of them. The sample records around 300,000 clones, approximately 86% being singletons. The specimen was peripheral blood. The receptors stem from a woman aged 70-85 years with COVID-19, enrolled during active disease.

V is TRBV30 and J is TRBJ2-7, with 11 nucleotides matching TRBD2. From germline, CDR1 is GTSNPN and CDR2 SVGIG (reference sequence). CDR3 size: 15 residues. Trimming at V came to 0 bases and at J to 2 bases, leaving 3 bases not matched to a gene. CDR3 nucleotide sequence: TGTGCCTGGAGTGTACTTAGCGGGGGGGCCTACGAGCAGTACTTC. This gives the protein CAWSVLSGGAYEQYF.

The V call is TRBV7-9, the J call TRBJ1-2; TRBD1 is a possible D gene (5 bases). This CDR3 comprises 15 residues. Trimming shortened V by 2 bases and J by 5 bases, and 15 bases separated the two germline ends. The germline CDR1 and CDR2 sequences are SEHNR and FQNEAQ (reference sequence). The CDR3 DNA sequence: TGTGCCAGCAGCTTATCTGCAGGGAACACGTATGGCTACACCTTC. Protein sequence: CASSLSAGNTYGYTF.

The sample holds one count of this clone. The CDR3 DNA reads as TGTGCCAGCAGTGAAGAAGAGCCGGGAAGGGATGGCTACACCTTC. Its translation is CASSEEEPGRDGYTF. The chain combines TRBV6-1 with TRBJ1-2; no clear D. Per the germline V gene, CDR1 is MNHNS and CDR2 is SASEGT. The CDR3 totals 15 residues. The V end was cut by 1 base, the J end by 6 bases, with 15 bases between.

This clone was detected a few times. This chain connects TRBV15 to TRBJ1-6; D remains unclear. V lost 3 bases to trimming and J lost 8 bases, with 11 bases between them. This CDR3 has 14 amino acids. Per germline, CDR1 LNHNV and CDR2 YYDKDF (reference sequence). Written as DNA, the CDR3 is TGTGCCACCAGCAGGGCGGGATTTTATTCACCCCTCCACTTT. As protein: CATSRAGFYSPLHF.

V and J are TRBV30 and TRBJ2-2, with D perhaps TRBD2 (5 bases). This CDR3 region has 14 residues. Looked up from germline, CDR1 is GTSNPN and CDR2 is SVGIG (reference sequence). V gave up 3 bases and J gave up 6 bases, with 14 bases separating them. The CDR3 coding sequence is TGTGCCTGGAGGCCGGGATCAATCGCCGGGGAGCTGTTTTTT. Translating gives CAWRPGSIAGELFF.

This clone has just a few counts. The rearrangement links TRBV30 to TRBJ2-7, with a weak D call TRBD2 (5 bases). V was clipped by 0 bases and J by 4 bases, with 13 bases between them. Germline V CDR1 and CDR2: GTSNPN, SVGIG (reference sequence). CDR3 length: 14 residues. CDR3 sequence: CAWSVSGNGYEQYF. The CDR3, as DNA: TGTGCCTGGAGTGTATCCGGGAACGGGTACGAGCAGTACTTC.

The chain links TRBV28 to TRBJ2-7, with 9 bases fitting TRBD2. With 2 bases clipped from V and 3 bases from J, the junction kept 5 bases outside the gene matches. CDR1 and CDR2 from the germline V gene are MDHEN and SYDVKM. The CDR3 length is 15 residues. CDR3 nucleotides: TGTGCCAGCAGTTTAAGTCTAGCGGGATACTACGAGCAGTACTTC. Translating gives CASSLSLAGYYEQYF.

The chain recombines TRBV5-4 with TRBJ2-7, with 15 bases lining up with TRBD2. The CDR3 runs 17 residues. Germline CDR1 is SGHNT and CDR2 is YYREEE (reference sequence). The junction had 7 bases not matched to a gene; V was cut back by 4 bases and J by 2 bases. The CDR3 reads CASSPGTSGGTAYEQYF. The DNA of the CDR3 is TGTGCCAGCAGCCCCGGGACTAGCGGGGGGACAGCCTACGAGCAGTACTTC.

The rearrangement links TRBV2 to TRBJ1-2, with a possible D match to TRBD1 (5 bases). In germline, CDR1 is SNHLY, CDR2 FYNNEI. The CDR3 has 13 residues. Between the trimmed V and J ends, which lost 4 bases and 4 bases, there was a span of 10 bases. As DNA, the CDR3 is TGTGCCAGCAGTGTGGGGCAGGGCTATGGCTACACCTTC. Its translation: CASSVGQGYGYTF.

The J gene is TRBJ1-1, the V gene TRBV18, with 7 bases aligning to TRBD1. The CDR3 extends over 16 amino acids. J gave up 1 base and V 4 bases, and 9 bases lay outside the gene matches. From germline, CDR1 is KGHSH and CDR2 LQKENI. The CDR3 loop is CASSRSQGVGNTEAFF. The DNA of the CDR3 is TGTGCCAGCTCACGCAGCCAGGGGGTGGGGAACACTGAAGCTTTCTTT.

The gene calls are TRBV7-2 and TRBJ2-7; the D gene is possibly TRBD2 (7 bases). Looked up from germline, CDR1 is SGHTA and CDR2 is FQGNSA. The CDR3 is made up of 16 amino acids. V lost 1 base to trimming and J lost 2 bases, with 15 bases between them. CDR3 sequence: CASSLDPAGAAYEQYF. In nucleotides, the CDR3 is TGTGCCAGCAGCTTAGACCCGGCGGGGGCCGCCTACGAGCAGTACTTC.

This chain uses TRBV4-3 with TRBJ1-5, with 7 bases matching TRBD1. J lost 6 bases, V lost 3 bases, and 11 bases had no gene match. The CDR3 length is 16 residues. Germline V CDR1 and CDR2: LGHNA, YSLEER. The CDR3 DNA sequence: TGCGCCAGCAGCCAGAAATTGACAGGGACGGGTCAGCCCCAGCATTTT. Its translation is CASSQKLTGTGQPQHF.

This chain's CDR3 is CASSEAGALQETQYF. The CDR3 DNA reads TGTGCCAGCAGTGAAGCGGGGGCCCTCCAAGAGACCCAGTACTTC. The rearrangement joins TRBV2 to TRBJ2-5, with D possibly TRBD1 on 6 matching bases. The V gene's germline CDR1 is SNHLY and CDR2 FYNNEI. The CDR3 extends over 15 amino acids. The V end was cut by 0 bases, the J end by 1 base, with 9 bases between.

The J gene is TRBJ2-7, the V gene TRBV6-2 or TRBV6-3, with a tentative D call TRBD2 (5 bases). Trimming removed 6 bases from V and 2 bases from J, with 11 bases in between. The CDR3 totals 13 residues. Germline values: CDR1 MNHEY, CDR2 SVGEGT. The CDR3 DNA reads TGTGCCAGCAGCCTAAGCGGAGCCTACGAGCAGTACTTC. As protein: CASSLSGAYEQYF.

The V gene is TRBV24-1, the J gene TRBJ2-3; TRBD1 matches 8 bases. Germline CDR1 is KGHDR and CDR2 is SFDVKD. Trimming cost V 8 bases and J 3 bases; bases outside gene matches: 6. The CDR3 has 14 amino acids. In nucleotides, the CDR3 is TGTGCCACCACCGGGACAGGAGGGACAGATACGCAGTATTTT. Its translation: CATTGTGGTDTQYF.

V usage is TRBV18 and J usage is TRBJ1-1, with 9 positions matching TRBD1. CDR3 size: 13 residues. V lost 6 bases and J lost 4; bases outside the gene matches: 3. Germline CDR1 is KGHSH and CDR2 is LQKENI. For the CDR3, the DNA is TGTGCCAGCTCCCTACAGGGGGCCACTGAAGCTTTCTTT. It translates to CASSLQGATEAFF.

The rearrangement links TRBV6-5 to TRBJ2-1, with D perhaps matching TRBD2 (6 bases). Germline CDR1 reads MNHEY; CDR2 reads SVGAGI. This CDR3 is built from 15 residues. Trimming cost V 0 bases and J 7 bases, with 13 bases left between them. CDR3 DNA: TGTGCCAGCAGTTACTCCGGAGGGGTTGAAAATGAGCAGTTCTTC. It is translated as CASSYSGGVENEQFF.

The V and J genes are TRBV18 and TRBJ2-2; 9 nucleotides match TRBD2. This CDR3 is built from 17 residues. From germline, CDR1 is KGHSH and CDR2 LQKENI. V shed 3 bases, J shed 5 bases, and the junction held 10 bases outside the gene matches. DNA of the CDR3: TGTGCCAGCTCACCCAGCGGGGGGCAACGGAATACCGGGGAGCTGTTTTTT. This encodes CASSPSGGQRNTGELFF.

The CDR3 reads CASSRRDSDTQYF. The CDR3 coding sequence is TGCGCCAGCAGCCGCCGGGACTCCGATACGCAGTATTTT. The rearrangement uses TRBV5-1 and TRBJ2-3; possible D gene TRBD2, 6 bases. The length of the CDR3 is 13 residues. Trimming took off 4 bases at V and 6 bases at J, with 12 bases between the two ends. CDR1 and CDR2 (germline): SGHRS, YFSETQ.

The V gene is TRBV5-1, the J gene TRBJ2-5, with 9 bases matching TRBD2. Germline trimming cut 4 bases from V and 10 bases from J; bases unmatched to any gene: 14. CDR1 is SGHRS, CDR2 YFSETQ, per germline. CDR3 length: 15 residues. The CDR3 bases are TGCGCCAGCAGCCTGACGACTAGCGGCTCAGGGGACCAGTACTTC. This encodes CASSLTTSGSGDQYF.

The genes are TRBV29-1 and TRBJ2-3; D is perhaps TRBD2 (6 bases). CDR1 and CDR2 from the germline V gene are SQVTM and ANQGSEA. V was shortened by 7 bases and J by 5 bases, with 16 bases between the two germline ends. This CDR3 has 13 amino acids. This CDR3 is CSAPWQGGDTQYF. DNA for the CDR3: TGCAGCGCCCCTTGGCAGGGAGGAGATACGCAGTATTTT.

The table lists this clone with a count of one. The CDR3 carries no conserved terminal phenylalanine or tryptophan, so it likely arises from a read error. No DNA is shown, since the ends of the CDR3 on it are uncertain; the CDR3 is the one TCRdb lists. The chain has TRBV21-1 and TRBJ2-7; no DNA check was done on the table's D call, TRBD1. TRBV21-1 is recorded as a pseudogene. The CDR3 is 11 residues long, ends included. The CDR3 protein is CASSPGTGVKN.

The CDR3 sequence is CATSREGTGGYEQYF. The CDR3 DNA follows: TGTGCCACCAGCAGAGAAGGGACAGGGGGCTACGAGCAGTACTTC. V usage is TRBV15 and J usage is TRBJ2-7; 11 bases are shared with TRBD1. The V and J ends lost 0 bases and 3 bases, in that order; junction bases with no gene match: 1. CDR1 LNHNV and CDR2 YYDKDF come from the germline V gene (reference sequence). The CDR3 covers 15 residues.

V is TRBV10-3 and J is TRBJ1-2, with 10 bases aligning to TRBD1. CDR1 is ENHRY, CDR2 SYGVKD, per germline. This CDR3 region has 13 residues. V was pared by 4 bases and J by 6 bases, with 2 bases of the junction left unmatched. The CDR3 DNA reads as TGTGCCATCAGTGGAGGGACAGGGGATGGCTACACCTTC. Residues: CAISGGTGDGYTF.

The chain combines TRBV3-1 (or the pseudogene TRBV3-2) with TRBJ2-3, with 7 bases fitting TRBD2. Trimming removed 4 bases from V and 6 bases from J; junction bases left unmatched: 19. This CDR3 is 18 amino acids long. From germline, CDR1 is LGHDT and CDR2 YNNKEL (reference sequence). Here the CDR3 DNA reads TGTGCCAGCAGCCTCACGTTAGCGGGCCCCGAGTCTCAGGATACGCAGTATTTT. It translates to CASSLTLAGPESQDTQYF.

This clone was found once. The chain carries TRBV27 and TRBJ2-3; D possibly corresponds to TRBD2 (6 bases). The germline V and J ends were trimmed by 4 bases and 7 bases, with 30 bases remaining between them. Germline V CDR1 and CDR2: MNHEY, SMNVEV (reference sequence). CDR3 length: 19 residues. CDR3 DNA sequence: TGTGCCAGCAGTTCTCCTTTAAAGACTAGTTTGGGGGGAATCTATACGCAGTATTTT. Translating it yields CASSSPLKTSLGGIYTQYF.

The rearrangement links TRBV6-5 to TRBJ1-5; D gene ambiguous. The CDR3 is made up of 12 amino acids. The V gene lost 6 bases and the J gene lost 5 bases, with 8 bases spanning the gap. Germline CDR1 MNHEY, CDR2 SVGAGI. The CDR3 reads CASSPLYQPQHF. CDR3 in DNA: TGTGCCAGCAGCCCCCTATATCAGCCCCAGCATTTT.